This T cell receptor beta chain was obtained from a study of cytomegalovirus exposure and HLA in healthy donors. The germline gives CDR1 SGHDT, CDR2 YYEEEE. V was cut by 0 bases and J by 4 bases, with 10 bases left in between. The CDR3 runs to 15 residues. The PCR was carried out with 60 Vbeta primers and 13 Jbeta primers. Assay: immunoSEQ multiplex PCR; the TCRdb copy retains only in-frame clones and omits some. Among 90,000 to 120,000 clones listed, approximately 76% were seen once. This sequence originates from a man younger than 35 in good health and CMV-seronegative. Material for sequencing was PBMCs. V is TRBV5-6 and J is TRBJ2-2; D perhaps matches TRBD1 (6 bases). The CDR3 loop reads CASSLDRVGTGELFF. The CDR3 region has the DNA TGTGCCAGCAGCTTGGACAGGGTTGGCACCGGGGAGCTGTTTTTT.